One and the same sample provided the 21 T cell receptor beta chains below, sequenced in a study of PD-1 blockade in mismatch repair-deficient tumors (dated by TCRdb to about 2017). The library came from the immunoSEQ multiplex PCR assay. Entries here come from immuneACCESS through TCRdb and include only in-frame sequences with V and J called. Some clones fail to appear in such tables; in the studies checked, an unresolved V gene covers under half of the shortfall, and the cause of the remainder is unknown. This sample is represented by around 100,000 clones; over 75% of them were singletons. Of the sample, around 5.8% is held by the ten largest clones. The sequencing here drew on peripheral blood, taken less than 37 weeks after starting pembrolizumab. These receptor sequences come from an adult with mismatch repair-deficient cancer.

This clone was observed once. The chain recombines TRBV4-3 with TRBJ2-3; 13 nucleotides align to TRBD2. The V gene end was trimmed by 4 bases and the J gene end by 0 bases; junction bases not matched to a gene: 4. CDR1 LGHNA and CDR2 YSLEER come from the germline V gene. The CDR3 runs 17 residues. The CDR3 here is CASSLTSGRASTDTQYF. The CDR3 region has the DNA TGCGCCAGCAGCCTCACTAGCGGGAGGGCCAGCACAGATACGCAGTATTTT.

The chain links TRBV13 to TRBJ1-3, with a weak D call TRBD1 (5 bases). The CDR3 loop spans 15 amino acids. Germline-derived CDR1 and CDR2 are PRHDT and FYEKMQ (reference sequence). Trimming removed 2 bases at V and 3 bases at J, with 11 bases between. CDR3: CASSLMEQVGNTIYF. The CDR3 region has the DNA TGTGCCAGCAGCTTAATGGAACAGGTTGGAAACACCATATATTTT.

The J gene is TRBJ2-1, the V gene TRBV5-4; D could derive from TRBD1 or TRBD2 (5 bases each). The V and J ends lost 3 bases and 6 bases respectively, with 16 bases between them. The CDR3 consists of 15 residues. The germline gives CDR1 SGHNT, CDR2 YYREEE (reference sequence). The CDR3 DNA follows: TGTGCCAGCAGCTACCCGGGACGCCGGCTCAATGAGCAGTTCTTC. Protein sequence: CASSYPGRRLNEQFF.

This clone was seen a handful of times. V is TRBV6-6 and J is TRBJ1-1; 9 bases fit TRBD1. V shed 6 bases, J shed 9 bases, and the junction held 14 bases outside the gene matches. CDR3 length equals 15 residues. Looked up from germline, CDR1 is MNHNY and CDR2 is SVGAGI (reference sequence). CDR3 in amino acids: CASSPGQGSVLKAFF. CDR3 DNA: TGTGCCAGCAGCCCTGGACAGGGGTCGGTCTTAAAAGCTTTCTTT.

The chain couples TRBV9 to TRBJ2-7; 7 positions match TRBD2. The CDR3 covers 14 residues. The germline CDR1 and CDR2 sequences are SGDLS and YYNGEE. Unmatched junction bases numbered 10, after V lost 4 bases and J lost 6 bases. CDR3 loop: CASSLSGSRGEQYF. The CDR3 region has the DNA TGTGCCAGCAGCCTTAGCGGGTCCCGGGGCGAGCAGTACTTC.

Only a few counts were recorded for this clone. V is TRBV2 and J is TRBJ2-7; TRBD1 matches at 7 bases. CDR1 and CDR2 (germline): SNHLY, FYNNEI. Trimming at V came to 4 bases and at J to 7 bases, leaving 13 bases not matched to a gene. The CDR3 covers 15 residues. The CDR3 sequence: CASSGGQARPWEQYF. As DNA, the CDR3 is TGTGCCAGCAGTGGCGGACAGGCAAGGCCGTGGGAGCAGTACTTC.

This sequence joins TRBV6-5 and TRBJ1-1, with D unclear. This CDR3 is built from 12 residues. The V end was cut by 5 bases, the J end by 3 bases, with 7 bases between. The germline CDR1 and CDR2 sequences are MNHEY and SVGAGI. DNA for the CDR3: TGTGCCAGCAGTCGTCGGGACACTGAAGCTTTCTTT. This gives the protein CASSRRDTEAFF.

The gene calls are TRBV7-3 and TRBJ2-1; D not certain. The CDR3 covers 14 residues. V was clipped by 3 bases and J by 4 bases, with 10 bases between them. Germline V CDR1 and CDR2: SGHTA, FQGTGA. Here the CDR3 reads CASSFNGVYNEQFF. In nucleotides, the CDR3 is TGTGCCAGCAGCTTTAACGGCGTTTACAATGAGCAGTTCTTC. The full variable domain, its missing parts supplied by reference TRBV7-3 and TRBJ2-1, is GAGVSQTPSNKVTEKGKYVELRCDPISGHTALYWYRQSLGQGPEFLIYFQGTGAADDSGLPNDRFFAVRPEGSVSTLKIQRTERGDSAVYLCASSFNGVYNEQFFGPGTRLTVL.

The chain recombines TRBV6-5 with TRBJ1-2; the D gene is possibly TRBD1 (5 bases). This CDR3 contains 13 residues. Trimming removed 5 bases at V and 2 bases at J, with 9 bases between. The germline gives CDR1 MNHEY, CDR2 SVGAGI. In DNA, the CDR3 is TGTGCCAGCAGTCCGACAGAGAACTATGGCTACACCTTC. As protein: CASSPTENYGYTF.

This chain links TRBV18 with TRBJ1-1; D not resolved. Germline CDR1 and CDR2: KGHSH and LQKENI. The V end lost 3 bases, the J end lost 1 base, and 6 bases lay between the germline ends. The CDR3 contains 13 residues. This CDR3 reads CASSPAPNTEAFF. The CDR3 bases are TGTGCCAGCTCACCGGCCCCGAACACTGAAGCTTTCTTT.

CDR3 residues: CASTGLAVNEQFF. The DNA for the CDR3 is TGTGCCAGCACCGGACTAGCGGTGAATGAGCAGTTCTTC. This chain uses TRBV2 with TRBJ2-1; TRBD2 aligns across 10 bases. The CDR3 totals 13 residues. The ends lost 7 bases at V and 7 bases at J; junction bases unmatched: 4. CDR1 is SNHLY, CDR2 FYNNEI, per germline. Looking up the rest from reference TRBV2 and TRBJ2-1 gives the full variable domain: EPEVTQTPSHQVTQMGQEVILRCVPISNHLYFYWYRQILGQKVEFLVSFYNNEISEKSEIFDDQFSVERPDGSNFTLKIRSTKLEDSAMYFCASTGLAVNEQFFGPGTRLTVL.

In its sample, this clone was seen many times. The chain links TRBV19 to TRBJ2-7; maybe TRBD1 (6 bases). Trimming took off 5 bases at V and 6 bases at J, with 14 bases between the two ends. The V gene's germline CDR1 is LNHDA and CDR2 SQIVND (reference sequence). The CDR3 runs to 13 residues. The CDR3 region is CASSRLQGFEQYF. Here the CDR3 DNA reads TGTGCCAGTAGTCGGCTACAGGGATTCGAGCAGTACTTC.

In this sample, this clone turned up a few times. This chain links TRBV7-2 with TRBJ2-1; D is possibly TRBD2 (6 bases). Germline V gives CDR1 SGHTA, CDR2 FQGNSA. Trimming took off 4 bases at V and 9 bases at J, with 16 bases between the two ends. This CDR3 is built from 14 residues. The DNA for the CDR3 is TGTGCCAGCAGCTCGGGACTCCCTGGGGGTGAGCAGTTCTTC. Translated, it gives CASSSGLPGGEQFF.

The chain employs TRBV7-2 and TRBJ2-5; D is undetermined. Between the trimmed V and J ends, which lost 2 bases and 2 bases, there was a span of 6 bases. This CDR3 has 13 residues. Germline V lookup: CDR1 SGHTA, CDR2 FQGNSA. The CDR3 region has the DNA TGTGCCAGCAGCTTATTAGTTCAAGAGACCCAGTACTTC. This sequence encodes CASSLLVQETQYF.

In DNA, the CDR3 is TGTGCCAGCAGTGACAGGGGGCTCGAGCAGTACTTC. Translated, it gives CASSDRGLEQYF. The chain couples TRBV6-6 to TRBJ2-7, with 10 bases that match TRBD1. This CDR3 spans 12 amino acids. Germline loops: CDR1 MNHNY, CDR2 SVGAGI (reference sequence). Losses at the gene ends were 5 bases for V and 6 bases for J; bases not matched to a gene: 1.

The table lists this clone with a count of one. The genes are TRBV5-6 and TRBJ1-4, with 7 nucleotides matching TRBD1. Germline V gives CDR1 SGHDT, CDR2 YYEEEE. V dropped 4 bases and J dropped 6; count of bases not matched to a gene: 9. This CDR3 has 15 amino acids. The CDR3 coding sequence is TGTGCCAGCAGCCCGTCCATTCAGGGGGATGAAAAACTGTTTTTT. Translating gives CASSPSIQGDEKLFF. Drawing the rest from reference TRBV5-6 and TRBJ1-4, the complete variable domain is DAGVTQSPTHLIKTRGQQVTLRCSPKSGHDTVSWYQQALGQGPQFIFQYYEEEERQRGNFPDRFSGHQFPNYSSELNVNALLLGDSALYLCASSPSIQGDEKLFFGSGTQLSVL.

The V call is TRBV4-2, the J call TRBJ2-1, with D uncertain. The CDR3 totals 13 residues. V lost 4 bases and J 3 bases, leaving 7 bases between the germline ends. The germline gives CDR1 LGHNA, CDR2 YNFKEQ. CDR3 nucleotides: TGTGCCAGCAGCCGAGCTAGCTACAATGAGCAGTTCTTC. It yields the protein CASSRASYNEQFF.

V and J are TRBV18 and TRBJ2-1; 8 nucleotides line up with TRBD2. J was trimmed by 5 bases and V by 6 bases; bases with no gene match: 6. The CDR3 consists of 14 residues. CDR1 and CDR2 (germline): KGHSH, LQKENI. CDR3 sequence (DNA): TGTGCCAGCTCCCCCTCCGGGGGGGACAATGAGCAGTTCTTC. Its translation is CASSPSGGDNEQFF.

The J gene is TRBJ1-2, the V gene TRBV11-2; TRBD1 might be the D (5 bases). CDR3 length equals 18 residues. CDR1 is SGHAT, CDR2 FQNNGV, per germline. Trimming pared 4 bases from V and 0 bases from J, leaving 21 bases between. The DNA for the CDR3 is TGTGCCAGCAGCTCGTCAACCAGGGATCCTTATTCTAACTATGGCTACACCTTC. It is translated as CASSSSTRDPYSNYGYTF. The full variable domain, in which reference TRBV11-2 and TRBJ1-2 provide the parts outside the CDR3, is EAGVAQSPRYKIIEKRQSVAFWCNPISGHATLYWYQQILGQGPKLLIQFQNNGVVDDSQLPKDRFSAERLKGVDSTLKIQPAKLEDSAVYLCASSSSTRDPYSNYGYTFGSGTRLTVV.

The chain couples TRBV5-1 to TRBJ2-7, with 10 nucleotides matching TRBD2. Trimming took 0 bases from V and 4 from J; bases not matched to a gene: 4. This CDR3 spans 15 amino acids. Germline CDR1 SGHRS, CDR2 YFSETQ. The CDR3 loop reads CASSLGGSGRYEQYF. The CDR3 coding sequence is TGCGCCAGCAGCTTGGGCGGTAGCGGGAGGTACGAGCAGTACTTC.

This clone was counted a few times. CDR3 nucleotides: TGTGCCAGCAGGACCAGGCAGAACGGGGAGCTGTTTTTT. Protein product: CASRTRQNGELFF. J is TRBJ2-2 and V is TRBV28; D is uncertain. The CDR3 spans 13 residues. Germline values: CDR1 MDHEN, CDR2 SYDVKM. The V and J ends lost 6 bases and 7 bases respectively, with 12 bases between them.